The following is a TCR beta chain sequence with its context. In the authors' methods: Nucleated cell number was recorded as an estimate derived from reference gene primer amplification. Generated by immunoSEQ multiplex PCR, the TCRdb table keeps only in-frame clones and is missing some. V, J and clone size derive from that table, while D and trimming were established from the DNA sequence. The sample lists tens of thousands of clones, roughly four fifths occurring once. V lost 2 bases, J lost 0 bases, and 4 bases stayed unmatched. CDR3 length equals 16 residues. In germline, CDR1 is SGHNT, CDR2 YYREEE (reference sequence). The data belong to a study of blood T cell repertoires in COVID-19. Study background: Specimens from acute and convalescent COVID-19 originated in the United States, Italy and Spain.

The chain recombines TRBV5-4 with TRBJ2-3; 9 nucleotides match TRBD2. The sample taken for sequencing was peripheral blood. The source is a woman in her sixties with acute or convalescent COVID-19. The CDR3 DNA reads as TGTGCCAGCAGCTTCCGACTAGCGGCTAGCACAGATACGCAGTATTTT. Protein sequence: CASSFRLAASTDTQYF. Full variable domain (remainder filled in from reference TRBV5-4 and TRBJ2-3): ETGVTQSPTHLIKTRGQQVTLRCSSQSGHNTVSWYQQALGQGPQFIFQYYREEENGRGNFPPRFSGLQFPNYSSELNVNALELDDSALYLCASSFRLAASTDTQYFGPGTRLTVL.